The source of this T cell receptor beta chain is a study of control samples from healthy donors and cancer patients. Method: immunoSEQ multiplex PCR; TCRdb's copy keeps in-frame clones and lacks some. The sample includes over 100,000 clones, 80% to 95% of them seen just once. With regard to this clone: The junction departs from germline at one end; a sequencing error may be responsible.

The CDR3 has 13 amino acids. The V gene's germline CDR1 is LNHNV and CDR2 YYDKDF (reference sequence). The clonotype was recovered from a man in his forties in good health. The chain combines TRBV15 with TRBJ2-3; D is ambiguous. Sequenced material: blood. This CDR3 is CATSRDSTDTQYF. The CDR3 bases are TGTGCCACCAGCCGAGATAGCACAGATACGCAGTATTTT. Based on the CDR3 plus reference TRBV15 and TRBJ2-3, the full variable domain is DAMVIQNPRYQVTQFGKPVTLSCSQTLNHNVMYWYQQKSSQAPKLLFHYYDKDFNNEADTPDNFQSRRPNTSFCFLDIRSPGLGDTAMYLCATSRDSTDTQYFGPGTRLTVL.